This record covers a single TCR beta chain. Antigen specificity is unknown. The data are from a study of shared clonotypes between healthy human individuals. General study points: Relative to their counterparts shared across all four donors, non-shared clonotypes exhibited diminished generation probabilities. Few donors restricted represented genetic and exposure-history diversity.

Splitting the CD4+ cells yielded a CD45RA+ naive subset and a CD45RA-negative memory subset. The data were produced by immunoSEQ multiplex PCR, yet TCRdb's version contains in-frame clones alone and is incomplete. This table has over 1.5 million clones, roughly 98% appearing once. CDR1 is SGHRS and CDR2 is YFSETQ in the germline V gene. The CDR3 sequence is 13 residues long. Trimming removed 0 bases from V and 7 bases from J; junction bases left unmatched: 3. Source material: naive CD4+ T cells sorted from blood. Subset: CD45RA+ positively selected. The receptor was derived from a young man in good health. This rearrangement joins TRBV5-1 to TRBJ1-2; 7 nucleotides align to TRBD1. In nucleotides, the CDR3 is TGCGCCAGCAGCTTGGAAGGGGGCGCTGGCTACACCTTC. It codes for CASSLEGGAGYTF.